These 27 T cell receptor beta chains were all obtained from the same sample, sequenced in a study of blood T cell repertoires in COVID-19. Assay: immunoSEQ multiplex PCR; the TCRdb copy retains only in-frame clones and omits some. The sample records about 150,000 clones, around 84% being singletons. Sequenced material: peripheral blood. The origin of the receptors is a man in his 70s with acute or convalescent COVID-19.

The chain links TRBV18 to TRBJ1-2; D is perhaps TRBD1 (6 bases). From germline, CDR1 is KGHSH and CDR2 LQKENI. The V end was cut by 5 bases, the J end by 4 bases, with 11 bases between. The CDR3 is made up of 13 amino acids. For the CDR3, the DNA is TGTGCCAGCTCAATACAGGGCGTCTATGGCTACACCTTC. Protein product: CASSIQGVYGYTF.

In DNA form, the CDR3 reads TGTGCCAGCAGCGTAGGACAGGAAATCGAGCAGTTCTTC. This translates into CASSVGQEIEQFF. The chain recombines TRBV5-4 with TRBJ2-1; 7 nucleotides agree with TRBD1. The germline V gene encodes CDR1 SGHNT and CDR2 YYREEE (reference sequence). Unmatched junction bases numbered 8, after V lost 4 bases and J lost 10 bases. The CDR3 is 13 amino acids.

V usage is TRBV5-5 and J usage is TRBJ1-5; a possible D gene is TRBD1 (5 bases). This CDR3 contains 16 residues. Trimming removed 0 bases at V and 2 bases at J, with 12 bases between. Germline V CDR1 and CDR2: SGHKS, YYEKEE (reference sequence). The CDR3 nucleotides are TGTGCCAGCAGCTTGGCGGGGGGTGGAGGCAATCAGCCCCAGCATTTT. Translation: CASSLAGGGGNQPQHF.

This chain links TRBV14 with TRBJ1-1, with TRBD1 matching 7 bases. This CDR3 region has 19 residues. V shed 1 base, J shed 1 base, and the junction held 15 bases outside the gene matches. Germline CDR1 and CDR2: SGHDN and FVKESK. CDR3 amino acids: CASSQVRVEVTGWNTEAFF. As DNA, the CDR3 is TGTGCCAGCAGCCAAGTCAGGGTGGAGGTGACAGGGTGGAACACTGAAGCTTTCTTT. The full variable domain, in which reference TRBV14 and TRBJ1-1 provide the parts outside the CDR3, is EAGVTQFPSHSVIEKGQTVTLRCDPISGHDNLYWYRRVMGKEIKFLLHFVKESKQDESGMPNNRFLAERTGGTYSTLKVQPAELEDSGVYFCASSQVRVEVTGWNTEAFFGQGTRLTVV.

Here the CDR3 reads CASRPQGLAVTNEQFF. CDR3 DNA sequence: TGTGCCAGTAGACCACAGGGACTAGCGGTTACCAATGAGCAGTTCTTC. This rearrangement joins TRBV19 to TRBJ2-1, with 11 bases that match TRBD2. Per the germline V gene, CDR1 is LNHDA and CDR2 is SQIVND (reference sequence). This CDR3 spans 16 amino acids. V gave up 6 bases and J gave up 6 bases; unmatched junction bases: 10.

The chain links TRBV5-1 to TRBJ2-3, with TRBD1 identical over 10 bases. Trimming removed 3 bases from V and 5 bases from J; junction bases left unmatched: 6. The V gene's germline CDR1 is SGHRS and CDR2 YFSETQ. The CDR3 is made up of 15 amino acids. CDR3 residues: CASSSTGGFQDTQYF. In DNA form, the CDR3 reads TGCGCCAGCAGCTCGACAGGGGGCTTCCAAGATACGCAGTATTTT.

The rearrangement uses TRBV28 and TRBJ2-2, with D uncertain. Trimming took off 6 bases at V and 5 bases at J, with 7 bases between the two ends. The CDR3 length is 12 residues. Per germline, CDR1 MDHEN and CDR2 SYDVKM. CDR3 bases: TGTGCCAGCAGAGTACAAACCGGGGAGCTGTTTTTT. This translates into CASRVQTGELFF.

The chain is built from TRBV7-8 and TRBJ2-3; no clear D gene. Germline CDR1 SGHVS, CDR2 FQNEAQ. Trimming pared 4 bases from V and 2 bases from J, leaving 4 bases between. CDR3 length equals 12 residues. The chain's CDR3 is CASSSFTDTQYF. CDR3 nucleotides: TGTGCCAGCAGCTCTTTCACAGATACGCAGTATTTT. Supplemented by reference TRBV7-8 and TRBJ2-3, the full variable domain reads GAGVSQSPRYKVAKRGQDVALRCDPISGHVSLFWYQQALGQGPEFLTYFQNEAQLDKSGLPSDRFFAERPEGSVSTLKIQRTQQEDSAVYLCASSSFTDTQYFGPGTRLTVL.

The V call is TRBV24-1, the J call TRBJ1-5; D is perhaps TRBD1 (6 bases). V shed 3 bases and J shed 1 base, with 6 bases lying between them. The CDR3 has 14 amino acids. The V gene's germline CDR1 is KGHDR and CDR2 SFDVKD. CDR3 DNA sequence: TGTGCCACCAGTGATGGACAGAGCAATCAGCCCCAGCATTTT. Its translation: CATSDGQSNQPQHF.

V usage is TRBV10-3 and J usage is TRBJ2-3; 9 nucleotides align to TRBD2. The V and J ends lost 11 bases and 4 bases, in that order; junction bases with no gene match: 7. CDR1 is ENHRY and CDR2 is SYGVKD in the germline V gene. The CDR3 contains 13 residues. The CDR3 sequence is CALRGGAADTQYF. In DNA form, the CDR3 reads TGTGCCCTTCGCGGGGGGGCCGCAGATACGCAGTATTTT.

This clone was counted a few times. The V and J genes are TRBV5-1 and TRBJ1-1; D call uncertain. This CDR3 has 15 amino acids. The germline gives CDR1 SGHRS, CDR2 YFSETQ. With 4 bases removed from V and 2 bases from J, the gap between germline ends came to 15 bases. The CDR3 sequence is CASSLDPNTNTEAFF. CDR3 DNA sequence: TGCGCCAGCAGCCTAGACCCTAACACCAACACTGAAGCTTTCTTT.

V gene TRBV7-2 combines with J gene TRBJ1-2; tentatively, D is TRBD1 (5 bases). This CDR3 spans 15 amino acids. Trimming removed 7 bases from V and 8 bases from J, with 23 bases in between. Germline CDR1 reads SGHTA; CDR2 reads FQGNSA. CDR3 amino acids: CASISTRGSLLGYTF. CDR3 sequence (DNA): TGTGCCAGCATCTCAACCCGGGGGTCCTTACTCGGCTACACCTTC.

The chain has TRBV7-2 and TRBJ1-2; weak D call: TRBD1 (6 bases). Germline CDR1 SGHTA, CDR2 FQGNSA. The length of the CDR3 is 15 residues. Trimming shortened V by 5 bases and J by 7 bases, and 20 bases separated the two germline ends. As DNA, the CDR3 is TGTGCCAGCAGCCCGGCCGGGACAATAGTTCGTGGCTACACCTTC. The encoded protein is CASSPAGTIVRGYTF.

The rearrangement links TRBV6-5 to TRBJ1-6; a possible D gene is TRBD1 (5 bases). Germline-derived CDR1 and CDR2 are MNHEY and SVGAGI. The CDR3 totals 14 residues. Trimming took off 7 bases at V and 6 bases at J, with 13 bases between the two ends. The CDR3 DNA reads TGTGCCAGCATTCTGCAGGGTGGTAATTCACCCCTCCACTTT. This gives the protein CASILQGGNSPLHF.

This chain uses TRBV27 with TRBJ2-1; 11 bases map to TRBD2. The CDR3 is 20 amino acids. The junction had 24 bases not matched to a gene; V was cut back by 4 bases and J by 10 bases. Germline CDR1 reads MNHEY; CDR2 reads SMNVEV (reference sequence). CDR3 loop: CASSSPRRTSGYSSGGEQFF. The CDR3, as DNA: TGTGCCAGCAGTTCCCCGCGAAGGACTAGCGGGTACTCAAGTGGAGGGGAGCAGTTCTTC.

CDR3 DNA sequence: TGTGCCGCTCTCTCACGCAGGGCGGGAGACATTCAGTACTTC. It is translated as CAALSRRAGDIQYF. J is TRBJ2-4 and V is TRBV5-8; 7 bases line up with TRBD2. The J segment lost 8 bases and the V segment lost 10 bases, leaving 15 bases of the junction unmatched. The CDR3 consists of 14 residues. The V gene's germline CDR1 is SGHTS and CDR2 YDEGEE.

CDR3 nucleotides: TGTGCCACTACTCCCGGGACAGGGCCCACAGATACGCAGTATTTT. Translation: CATTPGTGPTDTQYF. This chain links TRBV24-1 with TRBJ2-3; TRBD1 matches at 9 bases. Unmatched junction bases numbered 9, after V lost 10 bases and J lost 2 bases. Germline values: CDR1 KGHDR, CDR2 SFDVKD. CDR3 length: 15 residues.

The chain recombines TRBV29-1 with TRBJ2-2; D gene unclear. The CDR3 is made up of 12 amino acids. The V gene lost 7 bases and the J gene lost 6 bases, with 12 bases spanning the gap. Germline values: CDR1 SQVTM, CDR2 ANQGSEA. The CDR3 sequence is CSASRPSGELFF. Written as DNA, the CDR3 is TGCAGCGCCTCCCGTCCGTCCGGGGAGCTGTTTTTT.

The rearrangement uses TRBV12-3 or TRBV12-4 and TRBJ2-5, with D maybe TRBD1 (6 bases). This CDR3 has 12 amino acids. Trimming stripped 6 bases from V and 9 bases from J, with 14 bases between. The CDR3 DNA follows: TGTGCCAGCAGGAGACAGGACGAGGCCCAGTACTTC. It is translated as CASRRQDEAQYF.

The V call is TRBV3-1 (or the pseudogene TRBV3-2), the J call TRBJ1-4; D is unresolved. The CDR3 length is 17 residues. The V and J ends lost 3 bases and 2 bases respectively, with 16 bases between them. CDR1 and CDR2 from the germline V gene are LGHDT and YNNKEL (reference sequence). CDR3 amino acids: CASSHLPGPATNEKLFF. The CDR3 DNA sequence: TGTGCCAGCAGCCATCTCCCAGGCCCGGCGACTAATGAAAAACTGTTTTTT.

The chain links TRBV5-1 to TRBJ2-7; TRBD1 is a possible D gene (5 bases). The CDR3 extends over 13 amino acids. Germline V gene data show CDR1 as SGHRS and CDR2 as YFSETQ. The ends were cut back, 4 bases at V and 5 bases at J, with 13 bases in the middle. CDR3 protein: CASSPVPGNEQYF. Here the CDR3 DNA reads TGCGCCAGCAGCCCCGTGCCAGGGAACGAGCAGTACTTC.

This clone was detected only once. J is TRBJ1-4 and V is TRBV28; no clear D gene. This CDR3 has 14 residues. The germline V gene has CDR1 MDHEN and CDR2 SYDVKM. Trimming took off 7 bases at V and 6 bases at J, with 15 bases between the two ends. CDR3 sequence (DNA): TGTGCCAGCAACCAGGAGGGCAGCCATGAAAAACTGTTTTTT. Translating it yields CASNQEGSHEKLFF. The full variable domain, completed using reference TRBV28 and TRBJ1-4, is DVKVTQSSRYLVKRTGEKVFLECVQDMDHENMFWYRQDPGLGLRLIYFSYDVKMKEKGDIPEGYSVSREKKERFSLILESASTNQTSMYLCASNQEGSHEKLFFGSGTQLSVL.

The J gene is TRBJ1-2, the V gene TRBV18, with TRBD1 matching 7 bases. Germline lookup yields CDR1 KGHSH and CDR2 LQKENI. The CDR3 covers 15 residues. V was pared by 3 bases and J by 8 bases, with 12 bases of the junction left unmatched. CDR3 DNA sequence: TGTGCCAGCTCACCTCCGGGACAGATCACGGAAGGCTACACCTTC. It codes for CASSPPGQITEGYTF.

This clone was detected only a few times. The CDR3 DNA is TGCGCCAGCAGCGCGGGAGGTTCACGAGAGACCCAGTACTTC. As protein: CASSAGGSRETQYF. The chain recombines TRBV5-1 with TRBJ2-5, with 8 positions matching TRBD2. V was clipped by 4 bases and J by 4 bases; unmatched bases: 6. Per the germline V gene, CDR1 is SGHRS and CDR2 is YFSETQ. This CDR3 is built from 14 residues.

The chain employs TRBV5-4 and TRBJ2-7; 10 bases map to TRBD2. Germline CDR1 SGHNT, CDR2 YYREEE (reference sequence). After removal of 0 bases from V and 4 bases from J, the junction contained 4 bases not matched to a gene. CDR3 length equals 15 residues. The CDR3, as DNA: TGTGCCAGCAGCTTGGAACTAGCGGGATATTACGAGCAGTACTTC. Amino acids: CASSLELAGYYEQYF.

A single count supports this clone. The chain's CDR3 is CASSLKGVNEQFF. The CDR3 region has the DNA TGTGCCAGCAGTTTAAAGGGGGTTAATGAGCAGTTCTTC. This chain joins TRBV12-3 or TRBV12-4 and TRBJ2-1; D is possibly TRBD1 (6 bases). Trimming took 2 bases from V and 7 from J, leaving 9 bases between them. This CDR3 contains 13 residues.

The chain carries TRBV28 and TRBJ1-6; no clear D gene. The CDR3 loop spans 16 amino acids. Trimming left V 6 bases short and J 10 bases short, with 22 bases between. CDR1 MDHEN and CDR2 SYDVKM come from the germline V gene. CDR3 sequence: CASSPGGGPGSSPLHF. In nucleotides, the CDR3 is TGTGCCAGCAGCCCCGGTGGTGGGCCCGGGAGCTCACCCCTCCACTTT. The full variable domain, in which reference TRBV28 and TRBJ1-6 provide the parts outside the CDR3, is DVKVTQSSRYLVKRTGEKVFLECVQDMDHENMFWYRQDPGLGLRLIYFSYDVKMKEKGDIPEGYSVSREKKERFSLILESASTNQTSMYLCASSPGGGPGSSPLHFGNGTRLTVT.